This T cell receptor (beta chain) stems from a study of CD8 T cells in Susac syndrome. General study findings and limits: It was acknowledged in the study that its TCR sequencing and HLA analysis involved a relatively small number of individuals. CD8+ clonal expansion in Susac peaked in TEMRA cells and active patients.

Random-hexamer reverse transcription was applied to about 0.45 to 1 ug RNA. Each CDR3 protein is one row after TCRdb ran MiXCR on the immunoSEQ multiplex PCR reads. The sample lists tens of thousands of distinct CDR3 sequences, more than 85% occurring once. This clonotype was detected once. The antigen is undetermined. Germline loops: CDR1 KGHDR, CDR2 SFDVKD. Between the trimmed V and J ends, which lost 0 bases and 0 bases, there was a span of 8 bases. The CDR3 spans 16 residues. The sequence came from a human donor with Susac syndrome. Sample: CD8+ T cells from PBMCs. V gene TRBV24-1 combines with J gene TRBJ2-1; D gene unclear. The CDR3 DNA reads as TGTGCCACCAGTGATTTGGACGCTCGCTCCTACAATGAGCAGTTCTTC. This gives the protein CATSDLDARSYNEQFF.